This T cell receptor beta chain derives from a study of CD8 T cells in Susac syndrome. Germline V gene data show CDR1 as DFQATT and CDR2 as SNEGSKA (reference sequence). Trimming left V 0 bases short and J 4 bases short, with 7 bases between. The CDR3 contains 12 residues. CD8+ and CD4+ T cells circulating in blood were sequenced for TCR beta. TEMRA cells were FACS-enriched, while CD8+ and CD4+ T cells were negatively isolated. Reverse transcription of 0.5 to 1 ug RNA used random hexamers. Amplification of TCR beta CDR3 spanned 54 Vbeta and 13 Jbeta via immunoSEQ multiplex PCR. A single record per CDR3 protein comes from TCRdb applying MiXCR to the immunoSEQ multiplex PCR reads. The table includes approximately 90,000 distinct CDR3 sequences, roughly 93% detected once.

The sequencing input was CD8+ T cells from PBMCs. The sequence derives from a human donor in good health. V is TRBV20-1 and J is TRBJ2-7; D remains unclear. As DNA, the CDR3 is TGCAGTGCTAGAGAAAAGGAGTACGAGCAGTACTTC. Its protein product is CSAREKEYEQYF.